These T cell receptor beta chains were read from a single sample in a study of T cells in Graves' hyperthyroidism and ophthalmopathy. TCRdb analysed the multiplex PCR reads with MiXCR anew, one entry per CDR3 protein. The sample yields under 350,000 distinct CDR3 sequences, 10% to 15% seen once. The sample consisted of blood. These TCRs come from a woman in her thirties with Graves' hyperthyroidism that later progressed to Graves' ophthalmopathy. Each CDR3 is given with its conserved first and last residue. Fields, in order: clone size, J gene, V gene, D gene, CDR3 DNA, CDR3 protein. A D gene is named only where the DNA matches it firmly. Only part of the rows carry a size: once, few, many, or a class if the clone is expanded.

size: few; J: TRBJ1-4; V: TRBV5-1; D: TRBD1; DNA: TGCGCCAGCAGCTCCCGGACAGGGGAAAACGAAAAACTGTTTTTT; CDR3: CASSSRTGENEKLFF
size: many; J: TRBJ2-7; V: TRBV7-9; D: TRBD1; DNA: TGTGCCAGCATCGCGACAGGGGGCTCCTACGAGCAGTACTTC; CDR3: CASIATGGSYEQYF
size: -; J: TRBJ1-1; V: TRBV7-2; D: TRBD1; DNA: TGTGCCAGCAGCGAACGGACAGGGGGGCGGGGCGACACTGAAGCTTTCTTT; CDR3: CASSERTGGRGDTEAFF
size: -; J: TRBJ2-2; V: TRBV11-2; D: TRBD2; DNA: TGTGCCAGCAGCTTCCGCAGGGGACTAGCGGGAGTGGGTGTAGTCACCGGGGAGCTGTTTTTT; CDR3: CASSFRRGLAGVGVVTGELFF
size: few; J: TRBJ1-2; V: TRBV29-1; D: -; DNA: TGCAGCGGGGGTGACTCAAATAACTATGGCTACACCTTC; CDR3: CSGGDSNNYGYTF
size: -; J: TRBJ2-2; V: TRBV27; D: -; DNA: TGTGCCAGCGGGACGGAGACCTCTGCCGGGGAGCTGTTTTTT; CDR3: CASGTETSAGELFF
size: many; J: TRBJ2-4; V: TRBV5-1; D: TRBD2; DNA: TGCGCCAGCAGCTTGGAGACTAGCGGGAGTTTAGGCATTCAGTACTTC; CDR3: CASSLETSGSLGIQYF
size: many; J: TRBJ2-7; V: TRBV2; D: TRBD1; DNA: TGTGCCAGCAGTGAAGGTGTGACAGGGGGCTACGAGCAGTACTTC; CDR3: CASSEGVTGGYEQYF
size: many; J: TRBJ2-7; V: TRBV11-2; D: TRBD1; DNA: TGTGCCAGCAGCGAGGGACAGGGTGATCACGAGCAGTACTTC; CDR3: CASSEGQGDHEQYF
size: many; J: TRBJ2-1; V: TRBV30; D: -; DNA: TGTGCCTGGAGTCGAGCGCTAGACCAGTTCTTC; CDR3: CAWSRALDQFF
size: many; J: TRBJ2-1; V: TRBV5-1; D: -; DNA: TGCGCCAGCACAGTAACAGGGCCCTACAATGAGCAGTTCTTC; CDR3: CASTVTGPYNEQFF
size: many; J: TRBJ1-2; V: TRBV6-1; D: TRBD1; DNA: TGTGCCAGCAGTCATTCGGACAGGGACTATGGCTACACCTTC; CDR3: CASSHSDRDYGYTF
size: -; J: TRBJ2-5; V: TRBV3-1; D: TRBD1; DNA: TGTGCCAGCAGCCCACAGGGGCAGGGAGAGACCCAGTACTTC; CDR3: CASSPQGQGETQYF
size: many; J: TRBJ2-7; V: TRBV28; D: -; DNA: TGTGCCAGCAGTTTTTTTCGGGGAACTGCCTACGAGCAGTACTTC; CDR3: CASSFFRGTAYEQYF
size: few; J: TRBJ2-4; V: TRBV27; D: -; DNA: TGTGCCAGCAGAAACATTCAGTACTTC; CDR3: CASRNIQYF
size: many; J: TRBJ2-3; V: TRBV28; D: -; DNA: TGTGCCAGCAGTTTTGGAGGGGTCGGTGTCCCTGCTCCGCAGTATTTT; CDR3: CASSFGGVGVPAPQYF
size: many; J: TRBJ2-3; V: TRBV20-1; D: -; DNA: TGCAGTGCTAGCTGGTTTGGGCCCGCTAGCACAGATACGCAGTATTTT; CDR3: CSASWFGPASTDTQYF
size: many; J: TRBJ2-1; V: TRBV10-3; D: TRBD2; DNA: TGTGCCATCAGTGAGGGCGGGAGGGCCTTGAATGAGCAGTTCTTC; CDR3: CAISEGGRALNEQFF
size: -; J: TRBJ2-4; V: TRBV10-1; D: -; DNA: TGCGCCAGCAGCCACCCTTCCCAGCGGGACACCAAAAACATTCAGTACTTC; CDR3: CASSHPSQRDTKNIQYF
size: many; J: TRBJ2-3; V: TRBV12-3/TRBV12-4; D: TRBD1; DNA: TGTGCCAGCAGCCCAGGACAGGGTCCTACGCAGTATTTT; CDR3: CASSPGQGPTQYF